The present TCR beta chain was sequenced within a study of PD-L1 blockade in urothelial cancer. Study details: Beginning around 2014, patients received atezolizumab, given as 1,200 mg intravenously every 3 weeks. Samples came from 3 weeks, at the second dose, and 6 weeks into treatment.

Study-wide results and caveats: Blood clones associated with the tumor expanded more at 3 weeks in durable-benefit patients.

Per the germline V gene, CDR1 is SGDLS and CDR2 is YYNGEE. The V gene lost 4 bases and the J gene lost 5 bases, with 21 bases spanning the gap. CDR3 length equals 16 residues. Measured with immunoSEQ multiplex PCR; TCRdb has only the in-frame clones, and not every one. The sample has approximately 70,000 clones, 85% to 90% seen once; the top ten hold less than 3.5%. Of note for this clone: Its antigen is as yet unknown.

V is TRBV9 and J is TRBJ2-5, with D perhaps TRBD1 (6 bases). This specimen consisted of PBMCs, obtained around atezolizumab (anti-PD-L1) treatment. The receptor was isolated from a man aged 55 to 70 with urothelial cancer. The CDR3 loop is CASSIGAGAVVETQYF. Written as DNA, the CDR3 is TGTGCCAGCAGCATCGGAGCAGGGGCTGTCGTGGAGACCCAGTACTTC.